These 4 T cell receptor beta chains were sequenced from one sample in a study of identical twins. From the 5' RACE reads, TCRdb called clonotypes with MiXCR, one entry per CDR3 protein. Seen here are fewer than 550,000 distinct CDR3 sequences, roughly 15% observed once, and the top ten hold about 0.47%. This sample also belongs to another study, concerning yellow fever vaccine responses in identical twins.

The sequencing input was CD4+ T cells sorted from blood. The source of these receptors is a woman aged 18-29 years in good health.

This clonotype was picked up a small number of times. The chain is built from TRBV10-3 and TRBJ1-1; no firm D call. Germline lookup yields CDR1 ENHRY and CDR2 SYGVKD. Trimming cost V 7 bases and J 1 base, with 13 bases left between them. The CDR3 extends over 14 amino acids. CDR3 coding DNA: TGTGCCATCAAGGCAGGCGGCGAGAACACTGAAGCTTTCTTT. It codes for CAIKAGGENTEAFF.

This clonotype has ten or more counts. The chain uses TRBV20-1 and TRBJ1-2, with 7 positions matching TRBD1. This CDR3 spans 12 amino acids. Germline V gene lookup returns CDR1 DFQATT and CDR2 SNEGSKA (reference sequence). With V trimmed by 6 bases and J by 4 bases, 5 bases remained unmatched. The CDR3 loop is CSATGTAYGYTF. The CDR3 nucleotides read TGCAGTGCAACCGGGACAGCCTATGGCTACACCTTC.

The CDR3 DNA follows: TGTGCCAGCAGTTATAAGAGTACGGCCTACGAGCAGTACTTC. Its protein is CASSYKSTAYEQYF. The V gene is TRBV6-5, the J gene TRBJ2-7, with D uncertain. The CDR3 runs to 14 residues. Germline lookup yields CDR1 MNHEY and CDR2 SVGAGI. Trimming took off 3 bases at V and 2 bases at J, with 11 bases between the two ends.

The sample holds a few counts of this clonotype. The gene calls are TRBV2 and TRBJ2-1; TRBD2 agrees at 7 bases. CDR3 length equals 15 residues. The V gene's germline CDR1 is SNHLY and CDR2 FYNNEI. V lost 7 bases to trimming and J lost 2 bases; unmatched junction nucleotides: 8. The CDR3 is CASTYVAGAYNEQFF. CDR3 DNA: TGTGCCAGCACCTACGTTGCGGGAGCCTACAATGAGCAGTTCTTC.